The sequence of this T cell receptor (beta chain) was determined in a study of cytomegalovirus exposure and HLA in healthy donors. In germline, CDR1 is SGHRS, CDR2 YFSETQ. The junction had 4 bases not matched to a gene; V was cut back by 4 bases and J by 4 bases. The CDR3 runs to 13 residues. The PCR contained 60 Vbeta and 13 Jbeta primers. This table comes from immunoSEQ multiplex PCR, and its TCRdb copy is limited to in-frame clones, with some not included. The sample has 160,000 or so clones; roughly 80% are singletons. The sample was PBMCs. V gene TRBV5-1 combines with J gene TRBJ1-2, with 7 bases lining up with TRBD1. The clonotype originates from a woman aged 30 to 39 in good health and CMV-seronegative. The CDR3 reads CASSGRTGYGYTF. The CDR3 bases are TGCGCCAGCAGCGGAAGGACAGGCTATGGCTACACCTTC.